The sequence of this T cell receptor (beta chain) was determined in a study of Graves' ophthalmopathy and Graves' hyperthyroidism. By definition, stable hyperthyroidism involved no ophthalmopathy within 18 months of follow-up. Diagnosis was based on clinical symptoms, serum thyroxine, TRAb, thyroid ultrasound and orbital computed tomography. The authors amplified TCR beta CDR3 regions, and they did so from RNA transcripts for repertoire sequencing. Second-round multiplex PCR followed a first-round RT-PCR using HTBI primers. TCRdb re-called the multiplex PCR reads with MiXCR, one entry per CDR3 protein. The table records just over 400,000 distinct CDR3 sequences, approximately 21% of them present only once. V lost 6 bases and J 3 bases, leaving 15 bases between the germline ends. CDR3 length: 16 amino acids.

The chain employs TRBV12-3 or TRBV12-4 and TRBJ1-6; no reliable D call. This clonotype originated in a woman under 30 with stable Graves' hyperthyroidism. The sequenced material came from peripheral blood. The CDR3 DNA follows: TGTGCCAGCAGAGGTTCGCTAAACAACTATAATTCACCCCTCCACTTT. This translates into CASRGSLNNYNSPLHF.